This T cell receptor beta chain was documented in a study of T cell responses to AZD1222 COVID-19 vaccine. In its sample, this clone was seen a few times. The antigen remains undetermined. Germline values: CDR1 SGHVS, CDR2 FQNEAQ. V was clipped by 7 bases and J by 7 bases; unmatched bases: 11. The CDR3 is 15 amino acids. General observations from the study: Of the AZD1222 recipients, only six or seven were seropositive at baseline. Vaccine-associated CD4 TCRs ranged over spike, dominating at 160-218 and 743-854.

Produced via immunoSEQ multiplex PCR; TCRdb's table is partial and in-frame only. Among some 140,000 clones listed, around 84% were seen once. Sequences were derived from peripheral blood, sampled on day 0 of AZD1222 vaccination. This sequence was found in an adult in good health. The V call is TRBV7-8, the J call TRBJ1-5, with 9 bases lining up with TRBD1. The CDR3 region has the DNA TGTGCCAGCACCCTGGGACAGGGACGCGGCCAGCCCCAGCATTTT. This gives the protein CASTLGQGRGQPQHF.